This T cell receptor beta chain is drawn from a study of blood T cell repertoires in COVID-19 (dated by TCRdb to about 2020). General notes on the study: The collaborator samples originated in the United States, Italy and Spain and spanned the acute and convalescent phases of COVID-19. The material from the prospective study consisted of cDNA or gDNA derived from T cells, B-cell-depleted T cells, or PBMCs. Deeply sampled blood TCRbeta repertoires from subjects exposed to, actively infected with, or recovered from COVID-19 were included in the dataset. A freely available public database, intended as a resource for researchers studying the immune response to SARS-CoV-2, is where the repertoires were released. The samples were drawn from two sources: the first 160 participants of the ongoing ImmuneRACE study, and 1,200 or so subjects contributed by 6 global collaborators. Nearly every sample came with metadata listing a de-identified subject ID, COVID-19 status, age in years and sex. Where HLA class I and class II types were available, the types were taken from metadata supplied by the sample provider, not from assay-based typing.

The study at large found these results: Clinical and demographic metadata were provided uncurated, with the amount varying by source and participant.

The immunoSEQ Assay, a bias-controlled multiplex PCR, was used to amplify TCRbeta CDR3 regions from genomic DNA. The paper's data handling went like this. The number of nucleated cells in each sample was estimated from the amplification of reference gene primers within the assay. Sequence reads were collapsed and filtered to measure the absolute abundance of every unique TCRbeta CDR3 rearrangement. For each sample, productive Simpson clonality was calculated as the square root of Simpson's diversity index across productive rearrangements. The table comes from immuneACCESS by way of TCRdb, which keeps in-frame sequences with V and J called. Part of the clones is missing from these tables; in studies checked, under half for an unresolved V gene and the rest for unknown reasons. That table is the source of V, J and clone size, and D and trimming were worked out from the DNA. The sample profile shows more than 100,000 clones; 88% of them were found once. The top ten clonotypes cover roughly 2.1% of the sample.

Comment on this clone: Its antigen target is currently unknown. No base qualities exist here, and no much larger clone lies one base off it.

The collaborating institutions used their own protocols to collect whole blood in K2EDTA tubes. Collaborator samples were shipped for TCRbeta analysis as frozen whole blood, isolated PBMCs, or DNA extracted from either sample type. This sequence was found in a man between 65 and 79 years old with active COVID-19. Sequencing used peripheral blood.

The CDR3 amino acid sequence is: CASSPHSLAGVDEQFF. The base sequence is TGTGCCAGCAGCCCCCATTCGCTAGCGGGAGTGGATGAGCAGTTCTTC. The chain is assembled from TRBV7-9 and TRBJ2-1; a stretch of 10 junction bases matches TRBD2. Trimming leaves V shorter by 5 bases and J shorter by 8 bases, with the junction holding 12 bases beyond the gene matches. The CDR3 goes from the cysteine to the phenylalanine over 16 residues. Only the CDR3 part of the read is kept: 48 bases, read in frame from the first base. The germline V gene (reference sequence) gives CDR1 as SEHNR and CDR2 as FQNEAQ.